This passage covers 7 T cell receptor beta chains from one sample sequenced in a study of blood T cell repertoires in COVID-19. The table came from immunoSEQ multiplex PCR; TCRdb's copy has only in-frame clones and leaves some out. Of hundreds of thousands of clones listed, roughly 90% are singletons. Sequenced: peripheral blood. Every receptor here comes from a woman aged 30 to 39 with COVID-19, enrolled during active disease.

V is TRBV19 and J is TRBJ2-5; 8 nucleotides line up with TRBD2. Trimming removed 6 bases from V and 4 bases from J; junction bases left unmatched: 4. CDR3 length: 13 amino acids. Germline loops: CDR1 LNHDA, CDR2 SQIVND (reference sequence). The CDR3 bases are TGTGCCAGTAGCGGGGGGGCCCTAGAGACCCAGTACTTC. Protein sequence: CASSGGALETQYF.

DNA of the CDR3: TGTGCCAGCACCTACTTCTATGGCTACACCTTC. Its protein product is CASTYFYGYTF. This rearrangement joins TRBV2 to TRBJ1-2; D is unclear. The CDR3 totals 11 residues. With 7 bases removed from V and 4 bases from J, the gap between germline ends came to 7 bases. The germline gives CDR1 SNHLY, CDR2 FYNNEI.

This clone came up a few times. The rearrangement joins TRBV19 to TRBJ1-5; D is unresolved. The V and J ends lost 5 bases and 2 bases respectively, with 13 bases between them. The CDR3 totals 15 residues. Germline CDR1 and CDR2: LNHDA and SQIVND (reference sequence). CDR3 amino acids: CASSLAALGNQPQHF. Here the CDR3 DNA reads TGTGCCAGTAGTCTGGCGGCCTTGGGCAATCAGCCCCAGCATTTT.

The genes are TRBV7-2 and TRBJ1-4; D might be TRBD1 (5 bases). The CDR3 has 13 amino acids. Germline V lookup: CDR1 SGHTA, CDR2 FQGNSA. V shed 5 bases and J shed 8 bases, with 12 bases lying between them. CDR3 in amino acids: CASSVPGGEKLFF. CDR3 DNA: TGTGCCAGCAGCGTCCCTGGGGGGGAAAAACTGTTTTTT.

This chain connects TRBV5-1 to TRBJ1-3; 7 nucleotides align to TRBD1. The CDR3 spans 14 residues. With V trimmed by 3 bases and J by 4 bases, 4 bases remained unmatched. The germline V gene encodes CDR1 SGHRS and CDR2 YFSETQ. The CDR3 DNA follows: TGCGCCAGCAGCTCCGGGACAGAAGGAAACACCATATATTTT. Protein product: CASSSGTEGNTIYF.

The chain carries TRBV29-1 and TRBJ2-2; 12 nucleotides agree with TRBD2. The germline V gene has CDR1 SQVTM and CDR2 ANQGSEA. The CDR3 spans 14 residues. The J segment lost 5 bases and the V segment lost 7 bases, leaving 5 bases of the junction unmatched. CDR3 DNA sequence: TGCAGCGCCCCCGGACTAGCGGGGACCGGGGAGCTGTTTTTT. It translates to CSAPGLAGTGELFF.

The chain is built from TRBV11-2 and TRBJ2-4; D might be TRBD2 (5 bases). CDR1 and CDR2 from the germline V gene are SGHAT and FQNNGV. The CDR3 totals 14 residues. Trimming took off 1 base at V and 13 bases at J, with 17 bases between the two ends. CDR3 coding DNA: TGTGCCAGCAGCTTAGGTCCGTATGAGGGAATCCAGTACTTC. The encoded protein is CASSLGPYEGIQYF.